This T cell receptor beta chain emerged from a study of shared clonotypes between healthy human individuals. Sequencing was performed with immunoSEQ multiplex PCR; in TCRdb, only in-frame clones are kept and a portion is missing. In the table there are about 2 million clones, 85% to 95% of which are singletons. The count of this clone is one. Germline CDR1 and CDR2: SEHNR and FQNEAQ (reference sequence). This CDR3 comprises 16 residues. Between the trimmed V and J ends, which lost 5 bases and 5 bases, there was a span of 21 bases. Naive CD8 cells, CD45RO-negative and positively selected for CCR7, excluded terminally differentiated effector memory CD45RA+ cells. All donors were Caucasian adults living in Nashville, Tennessee.

The origin of this receptor is a young man in good health. Sequencing input: naive CD8+ T cells sorted from blood. The V call is TRBV7-9, the J call TRBJ2-5, with D perhaps being TRBD1 or TRBD2 (5 bases each). CDR3 DNA sequence: TGTGCCAGCAGCGCCGTCGCGTCCGGGGCAGGGGAGACCCAGTACTTC. It translates to CASSAVASGAGETQYF.